This T cell receptor beta chain is from a study of shared clonotypes between healthy human individuals. Looking at the study overall: A donor's plate count was three for CD4 naive and three for CD4 memory; CD8 naive had two and CD8 memory one.

Study results and limitations: Collection of samples was limited to blood; tissue repertoires likely differ. Some naive CD4 clonotypes, around 4.7%, turned up in common across a handful of donors.

A remark on this clone: As yet, its antigen is unknown.

Some clones are missing from TCRdb's copy, which holds only in-frame ones; the method was immunoSEQ multiplex PCR. Of 2 million to 2.5 million clones in the sample, approximately 93% are singletons; the top ten hold approximately 0.35%. The V and J ends lost 4 bases and 2 bases respectively, with 12 bases between them. This CDR3 has 14 residues. The germline V gene encodes CDR1 SEHNR and CDR2 FQNEAQ (reference sequence). The TCR comes from a man aged 18-30 years in good health. Some clones in this sample may be carry-over from other donors' samples. The sequencing sample was made of naive CD4+ T cells from PBMCs. Indicated subset: CD45RA+ positively selected. The V gene is TRBV7-9, the J gene TRBJ2-7; D call uncertain. Here the CDR3 reads CASSSEVTTYEQYF. CDR3 nucleotides: TGTGCCAGCAGCTCAGAGGTCACCACCTACGAGCAGTACTTC.